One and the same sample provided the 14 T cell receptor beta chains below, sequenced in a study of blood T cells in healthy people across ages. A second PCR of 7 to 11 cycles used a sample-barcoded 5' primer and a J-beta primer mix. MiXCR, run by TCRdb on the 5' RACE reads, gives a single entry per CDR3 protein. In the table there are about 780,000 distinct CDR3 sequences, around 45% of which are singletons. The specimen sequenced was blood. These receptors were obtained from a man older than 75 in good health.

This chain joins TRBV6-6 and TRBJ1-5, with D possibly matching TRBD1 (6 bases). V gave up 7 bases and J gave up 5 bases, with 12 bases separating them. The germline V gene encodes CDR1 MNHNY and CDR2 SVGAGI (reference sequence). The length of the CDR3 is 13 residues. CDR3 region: CASTTQGYQPQHF. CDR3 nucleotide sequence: TGTGCCAGCACTACCCAGGGGTATCAGCCCCAGCATTTT.

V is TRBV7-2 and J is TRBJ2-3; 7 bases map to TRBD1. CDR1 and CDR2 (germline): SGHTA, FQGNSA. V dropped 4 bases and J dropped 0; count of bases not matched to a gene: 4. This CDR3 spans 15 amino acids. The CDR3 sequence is CASSSRGQSTDTQYF. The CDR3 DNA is TGTGCCAGCAGCTCGAGGGGACAGAGCACAGATACGCAGTATTTT. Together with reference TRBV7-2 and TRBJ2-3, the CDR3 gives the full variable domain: GAGVSQSPSNKVTEKGKDVELRCDPISGHTALYWYRQSLGQGLEFLIYFQGNSAPDKSGLPSDRFSAERTGGSVSTLTIQRTQQEDSAVYLCASSSRGQSTDTQYFGPGTRLTVL.

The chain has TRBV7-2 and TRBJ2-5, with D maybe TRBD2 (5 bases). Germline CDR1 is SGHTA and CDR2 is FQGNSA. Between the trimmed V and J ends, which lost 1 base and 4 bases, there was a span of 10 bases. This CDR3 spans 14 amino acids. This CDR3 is CASSLGGYGETQYF. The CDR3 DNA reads TGTGCCAGCAGCTTAGGAGGGTACGGAGAGACCCAGTACTTC. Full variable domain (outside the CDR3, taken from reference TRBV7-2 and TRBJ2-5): GAGVSQSPSNKVTEKGKDVELRCDPISGHTALYWYRQSLGQGLEFLIYFQGNSAPDKSGLPSDRFSAERTGGSVSTLTIQRTQQEDSAVYLCASSLGGYGETQYFGPGTRLLVL.

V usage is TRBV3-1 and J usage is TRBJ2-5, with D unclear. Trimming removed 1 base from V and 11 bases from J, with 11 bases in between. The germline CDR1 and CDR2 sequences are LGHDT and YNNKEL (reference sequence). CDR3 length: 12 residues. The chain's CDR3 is CASSQVQQLQYF. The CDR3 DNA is TGTGCCAGCAGCCAAGTACAACAACTACAGTACTTC.

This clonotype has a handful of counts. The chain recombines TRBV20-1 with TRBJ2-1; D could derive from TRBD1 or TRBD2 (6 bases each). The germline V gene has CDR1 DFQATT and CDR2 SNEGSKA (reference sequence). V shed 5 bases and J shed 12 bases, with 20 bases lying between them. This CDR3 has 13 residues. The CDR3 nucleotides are TGCAGTGCTCAAAGGGACACCGACGGGGGGCAGTTCTTC. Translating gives CSAQRDTDGGQFF.

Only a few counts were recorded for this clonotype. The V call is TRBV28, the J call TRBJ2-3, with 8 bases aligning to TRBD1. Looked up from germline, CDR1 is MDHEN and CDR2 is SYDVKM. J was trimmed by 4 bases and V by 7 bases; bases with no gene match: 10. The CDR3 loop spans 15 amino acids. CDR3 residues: CASILNSGGPDTQYF. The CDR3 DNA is TGTGCCAGCATCCTAAATTCAGGGGGCCCAGATACGCAGTATTTT.

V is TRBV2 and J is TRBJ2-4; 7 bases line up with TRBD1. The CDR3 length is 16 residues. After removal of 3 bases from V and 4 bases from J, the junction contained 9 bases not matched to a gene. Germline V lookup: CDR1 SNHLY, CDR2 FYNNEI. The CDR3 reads CASSDRQGPKKNIQYF. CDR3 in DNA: TGTGCCAGCAGTGACCGACAGGGTCCGAAAAAAAACATTCAGTACTTC.

CDR3 DNA: TGTGCCAGCAGCTTAGACTATACCGCCGAGCAGTACTTC. Encoded protein: CASSLDYTAEQYF. This chain links TRBV7-9 with TRBJ2-7; D uncertain. The CDR3 totals 13 residues. Trimming shortened V by 1 base and J by 6 bases, and 10 bases separated the two germline ends. CDR1 and CDR2 (germline): SEHNR, FQNEAQ (reference sequence).

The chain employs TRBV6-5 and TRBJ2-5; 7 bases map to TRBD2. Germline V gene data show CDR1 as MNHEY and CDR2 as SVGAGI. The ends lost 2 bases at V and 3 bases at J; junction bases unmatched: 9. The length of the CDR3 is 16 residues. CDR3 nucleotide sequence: TGTGCCAGCAGTTACACCCGGGACTATAACAAAGAGACCCAGTACTTC. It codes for CASSYTRDYNKETQYF.

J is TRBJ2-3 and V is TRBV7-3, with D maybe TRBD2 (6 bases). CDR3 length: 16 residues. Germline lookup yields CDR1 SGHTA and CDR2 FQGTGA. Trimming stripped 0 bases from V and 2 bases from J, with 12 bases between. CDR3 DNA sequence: TGTGCCAGCAGCTTAACGGCGGCGGGGTACACAGATACGCAGTATTTT. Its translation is CASSLTAAGYTDTQYF.

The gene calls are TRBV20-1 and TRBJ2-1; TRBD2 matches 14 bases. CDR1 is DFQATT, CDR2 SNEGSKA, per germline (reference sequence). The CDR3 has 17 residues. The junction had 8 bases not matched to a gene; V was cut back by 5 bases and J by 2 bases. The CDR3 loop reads CSAGTSGSDSPYNEQFF. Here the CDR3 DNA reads TGCAGTGCTGGGACTAGCGGGAGTGATAGCCCCTACAATGAGCAGTTCTTC.

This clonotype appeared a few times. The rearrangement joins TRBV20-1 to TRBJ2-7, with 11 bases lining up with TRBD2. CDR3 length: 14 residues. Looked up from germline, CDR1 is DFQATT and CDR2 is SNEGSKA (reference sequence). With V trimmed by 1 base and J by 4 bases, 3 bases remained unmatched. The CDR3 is CSARGLAGIYEQYF. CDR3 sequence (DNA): TGCAGTGCTAGAGGACTAGCGGGAATTTACGAGCAGTACTTC.

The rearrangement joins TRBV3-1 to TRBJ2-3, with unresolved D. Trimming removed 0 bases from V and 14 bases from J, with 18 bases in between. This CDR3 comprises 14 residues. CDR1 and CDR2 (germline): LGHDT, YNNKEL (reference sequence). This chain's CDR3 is CASSQDESHRYAYF. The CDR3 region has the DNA TGTGCCAGCAGCCAAGATGAGAGCCACAGATACGCGTATTTT.

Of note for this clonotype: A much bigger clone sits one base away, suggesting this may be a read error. The CDR3 DNA reads as TGTGCCAACACCCCGGGCCGGCCTTCGGGGCAGTACTTC. Its protein is CANTPGRPSGQYF. The J gene is TRBJ2-7, the V gene TRBV12-3 or TRBV12-4; D not resolved. Trimming pared 10 bases from V and 9 bases from J, leaving 22 bases between. The CDR3 length is 13 residues.